This TCR beta chain was sequenced for a study of blood T cells in healthy people across ages. A second PCR, run for about 7 to 11 cycles, used a sample-barcoded 5' primer plus a J-beta primer mix. TCRdb ran MiXCR on the 5' RACE reads and lists one entry per CDR3 protein. The top ten hold 9.4% of the sample, which has some 760,000 distinct CDR3 sequences, around a quarter seen once. The CDR3 has 15 amino acids. Trimming stripped 6 bases from V and 3 bases from J, with 17 bases between. Germline CDR1 reads MDHEN; CDR2 reads SYDVKM. There are many counts of this clonotype. This same sample was also taken into another study, of T cells of mothers and their children. That work contributes: A few healthy Caucasian mothers and their six children were the donors. Every microgram of extracted RNA entered cDNA synthesis, roughly 1.5 ug per 15 ul.

The J gene is TRBJ2-5, the V gene TRBV28; TRBD1 might be the D (5 bases). The source is a boy younger than 18 in good health. Sequenced: blood. In nucleotides, the CDR3 is TGTGCCAGCAGCTTAGGTCAGGGTGGAGAAGAGACCCAGTACTTC. Residues: CASSLGQGGEETQYF.